The T cell receptor (beta chain) described here comes from a study of T cells in Graves' hyperthyroidism and ophthalmopathy. The CDR3 regions of TCR beta were amplified from RNA transcripts. Initially, a first-round RT-PCR of the TCR CDR3 employed the HTBI primer set. TCRdb ran MiXCR on the multiplex PCR reads and lists one entry per CDR3 protein. This sample carries 600,000 to 650,000 distinct CDR3 sequences, roughly 20% of them seen once, and the ten largest clones take under 35%. This clonotype has at least ten counts. Germline CDR1 is GTSNPN and CDR2 is SVGIG (reference sequence). V lost 4 bases and J 0 bases, leaving 14 bases between the germline ends. The CDR3 length is 15 residues.

The V and J genes are TRBV30 and TRBJ2-3; D unresolved. The sequencing sample was made of blood. This TCR was sampled from a man under 40 with Graves' ophthalmopathy. CDR3 loop: CAWTLGYVSTDTQYF. The CDR3 region has the DNA TGTGCCTGGACCCTCGGATACGTTAGCACAGATACGCAGTATTTT. Complete variable domain (other parts from reference TRBV30 and TRBJ2-3): SQTIHQWPATLVQPVGSPLSLECTVEGTSNPNLYWYRQAAGRGLQLLFYSVGIGQISSEVPQNLSASRPQDRQFILSSKKLLLSDSGFYLCAWTLGYVSTDTQYFGPGTRLTVL.